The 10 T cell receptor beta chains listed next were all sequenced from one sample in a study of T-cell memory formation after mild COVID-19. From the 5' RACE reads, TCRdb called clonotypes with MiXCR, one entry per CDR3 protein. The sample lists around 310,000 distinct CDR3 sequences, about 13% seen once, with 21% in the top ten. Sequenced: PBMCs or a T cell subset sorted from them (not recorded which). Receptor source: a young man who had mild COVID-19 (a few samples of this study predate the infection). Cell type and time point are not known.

The CDR3 loop reads CASSGSRGRNYGYTF. In DNA, the CDR3 is TGTGCCAGCAGTGGAAGCAGGGGGCGAAACTATGGCTACACCTTC. The V gene is TRBV6-1, the J gene TRBJ1-2; 8 nucleotides line up with TRBD1. Germline V gene lookup returns CDR1 MNHNS and CDR2 SASEGT. With 4 bases clipped from V and 2 bases from J, the junction kept 6 bases outside the gene matches. There are 15 residues in the CDR3.

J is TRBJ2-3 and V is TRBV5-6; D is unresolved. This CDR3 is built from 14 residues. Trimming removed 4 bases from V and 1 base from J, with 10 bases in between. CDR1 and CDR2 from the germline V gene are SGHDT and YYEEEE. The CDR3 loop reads CASSGTIRTDTQYF. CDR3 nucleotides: TGTGCCAGCAGCGGAACAATCCGCACAGATACGCAGTATTTT.

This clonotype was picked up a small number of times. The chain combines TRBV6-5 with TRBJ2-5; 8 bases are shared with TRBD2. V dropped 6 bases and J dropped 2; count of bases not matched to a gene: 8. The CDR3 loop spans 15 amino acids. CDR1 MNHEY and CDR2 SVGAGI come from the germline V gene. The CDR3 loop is CASSQSGGTQETQYF. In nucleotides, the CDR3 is TGTGCCAGCAGCCAAAGCGGGGGAACTCAAGAGACCCAGTACTTC.

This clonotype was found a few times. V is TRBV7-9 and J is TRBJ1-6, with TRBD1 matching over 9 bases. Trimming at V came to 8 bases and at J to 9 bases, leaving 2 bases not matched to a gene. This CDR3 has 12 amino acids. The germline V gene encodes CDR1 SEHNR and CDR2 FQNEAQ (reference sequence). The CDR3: CASGQGTSPLHF. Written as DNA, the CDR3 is TGTGCCAGCGGACAGGGGACTTCACCCCTCCACTTT.

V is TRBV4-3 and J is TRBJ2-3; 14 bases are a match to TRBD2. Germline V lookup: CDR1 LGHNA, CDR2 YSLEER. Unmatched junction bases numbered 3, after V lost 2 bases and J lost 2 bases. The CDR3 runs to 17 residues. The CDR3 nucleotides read TGCGCCAGCAGCCAATGGGGACTAGCGGGGGACACAGATACGCAGTATTTT. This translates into CASSQWGLAGDTDTQYF.

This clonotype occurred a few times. Here the CDR3 reads CASSPAPSATGIGEQYV. CDR3 sequence (DNA): TGTGCCAGCTCACCAGCTCCGTCTGCCACAGGAATAGGCGAGCAGTACGTC. The genes are TRBV18 and TRBJ2-7, with a weak D call TRBD1 (5 bases). V was trimmed by 2 bases and J by 6 bases, leaving 23 bases between them. This CDR3 has 17 amino acids. Germline V lookup: CDR1 KGHSH, CDR2 LQKENI.

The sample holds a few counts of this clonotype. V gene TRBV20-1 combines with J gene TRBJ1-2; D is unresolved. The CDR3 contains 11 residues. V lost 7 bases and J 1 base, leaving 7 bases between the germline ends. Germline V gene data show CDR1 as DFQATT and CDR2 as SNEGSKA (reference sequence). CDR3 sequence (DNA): TGCAGTGGTGCGGATAACTATGGCTACACCTTC. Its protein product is CSGADNYGYTF.

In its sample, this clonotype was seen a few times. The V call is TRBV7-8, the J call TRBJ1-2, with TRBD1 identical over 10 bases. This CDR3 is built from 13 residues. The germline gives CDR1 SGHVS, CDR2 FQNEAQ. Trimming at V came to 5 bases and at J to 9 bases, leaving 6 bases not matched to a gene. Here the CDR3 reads CASSIGTGVSYTF. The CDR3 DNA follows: TGTGCCAGCAGCATTGGGACAGGGGTCAGCTACACCTTC.

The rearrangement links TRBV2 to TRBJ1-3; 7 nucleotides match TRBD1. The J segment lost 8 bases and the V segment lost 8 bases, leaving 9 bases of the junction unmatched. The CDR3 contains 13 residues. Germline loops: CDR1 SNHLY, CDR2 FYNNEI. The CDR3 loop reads CASDRAGADTIYF. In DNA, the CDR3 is TGTGCCAGCGACAGGGCCGGGGCGGACACCATATATTTT.

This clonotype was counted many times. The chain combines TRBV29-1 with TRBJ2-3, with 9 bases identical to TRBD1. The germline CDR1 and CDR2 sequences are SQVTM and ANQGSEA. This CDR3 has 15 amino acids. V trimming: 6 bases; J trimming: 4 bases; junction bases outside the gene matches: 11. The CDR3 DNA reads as TGCAGCGTGGGTCCCGGGACAGGGTTGGCAGATACGCAGTATTTT. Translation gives CSVGPGTGLADTQYF.